Listed below are T cell receptor beta chains from one sample, sequenced in a study of siplizumab effects on memory and regulatory T cells. The assay was immunoSEQ multiplex PCR, and TCRdb's table has in-frame clones only and misses some. The sample consists of 100,000 or so clones, around 92% of them appearing once. Sequencing was done on a sample of CD4+ T cells sorted from blood. These receptors all stem from a human donor in good health. The CDR3 runs from the conserved cysteine through the conserved F or W. The order of the fields is V gene, D gene, clone size, J gene, CDR3 DNA, CDR3 protein. D genes are given only for firm matches. Only part of the rows carry a size: once, few, many, or a class if the clone is expanded.

TRBV7-3	NA	NA	TRBJ2-3	TGTGCCAGCAGCTTACCGTCTGATACGCAGTATTTT	CASSLPSDTQYF
TRBV6-6	TRBD1	NA	TRBJ1-5	TGTGCCAGCAGCCCGAATGGACAGGTGGGAAGTCAGCCCCAGCATTTT	CASSPNGQVGSQPQHF
TRBV9	NA	NA	TRBJ2-3	TGTGCCAGCAGCACCCGGGGATCGGCGGTCACAGATACGCAGTATTTT	CASSTRGSAVTDTQYF
TRBV2	NA	once	TRBJ1-1	TGTGCCAGGGCAGCCCAGACAGTGCAAAGGGAAGCTTTCTTT	CARAAQTVQREAFF
TRBV23-1	NA	NA	TRBJ1-1	TGCGCCAGCAGCATGAACACTGAAGCTTTCTTT	CASSMNTEAFF
TRBV18	NA	NA	TRBJ2-2	TGTGCCAGCTCACCAATGAGCGCGGGCACCGGGGAGCTGTTTTTT	CASSPMSAGTGELFF
TRBV7-2	NA	NA	TRBJ1-2	TGTGCCAGCAGCCTGAGGACATATGGCTACACCTTC	CASSLRTYGYTF
TRBV28	NA	NA	TRBJ1-2	TGTGCCAGCGCCAGGGATCCTAACTATGGCTACACCTTC	CASARDPNYGYTF
TRBV5-4	TRBD1	NA	TRBJ1-4	TGTGCCAGCGGAACGGGACAGGGAGCAACTAATGAAAAACTGTTTTTT	CASGTGQGATNEKLFF
TRBV4-3	NA	few	TRBJ1-3	TGCGCCAGCAGCCAAGATTACCGAAACACCATATATTTT	CASSQDYRNTIYF
TRBV7-3	NA	NA	TRBJ2-7	TGTGCCAGCAATTGTTCCCGGACACGGGGATCCTACGAGCAGTACTTC	CASNCSRTRGSYEQYF
TRBV6-5	TRBD1	few	TRBJ1-6	TGTGCCAGCAGCCTGGGACAGGGTTTCAATTCACCCCTCCACTTT	CASSLGQGFNSPLHF
TRBV6-1	NA	NA	TRBJ1-1	TGTGCCAGCAGTGGAGGGGGGTGGTCTGAAGCTTTCTTT	CASSGGGWSEAFF
TRBV5-1	NA	NA	TRBJ1-1	TGCGCCAGCAGCTTGGTAGGGGATAAGGACACTGAAGCTTTCTTT	CASSLVGDKDTEAFF
TRBV19	TRBD2	NA	TRBJ2-7	TGTGCCAGTAGTCCTAGCGGGGGGGCCTTACTCCACGAGCAGTACTTC	CASSPSGGALLHEQYF
TRBV19	NA	NA	TRBJ1-5	TGTGCCAGTAGTATTGGTGGGGCAGGCAATCAGCCCCAGCATTTT	CASSIGGAGNQPQHF
TRBV18	TRBD1	NA	TRBJ2-3	TGTGCCAGCTCACCACCGACAGGGATCTTTACAGATACGCAGTATTTT	CASSPPTGIFTDTQYF
TRBV27	TRBD1	NA	TRBJ1-1	TGTGCCAGCAGGGTCGGACCGGGACAGGGTGGAGGGAACACTGAAGCTTTCTTT	CASRVGPGQGGGNTEAFF
TRBV6-6	NA	once	TRBJ1-1	TGTGCCAGCAGTTTCGGCCTAAGCACTGAAGCTTTCTTT	CASSFGLSTEAFF
TRBV6-5	NA	NA	TRBJ1-2	TGTGCCAGCAGTTATAGGGAAACAGGGAACTATGGCTACACCTTC	CASSYRETGNYGYTF
TRBV18	TRBD1	NA	TRBJ2-7	TGTGCCAGCTCACCCGGACAGGGGGTCGAGCAGTACTTC	CASSPGQGVEQYF
TRBV6-1	NA	NA	TRBJ1-2	TGTGCCAGCAGAGAAGACAGCATTTCAAACTATGGCTACACCTTC	CASREDSISNYGYTF
TRBV4-1	TRBD1	NA	TRBJ1-1	TGCGCCAGCAGCCAAAACAGGGGTGGGGACACTGAAGCTTTCTTT	CASSQNRGGDTEAFF
TRBV15	NA	NA	TRBJ2-1	TGTGCCACCAGCAGAGAAAATACAGGGATCGGCAATGAGCAGTTCTTC	CATSRENTGIGNEQFF